There are many counts of the clone carrying this T cell receptor beta chain. Ahead of thyroid surgery, no patient had received treatment of any kind. The data are from a study of metastatic and nonmetastatic thyroid tumors. About the study: Thyroid patients, malignant and benign, had repertoires compared across blood and tumor or nodule tissue.

TCRdb re-called the PCR reads via MiXCR. The sample lists 11,000 to 15,000 clones; more than 20% were seen once. V shed 8 bases and J 2 bases; nucleotides not matched to a gene: 4. Germline-derived CDR1 and CDR2 are SNHLY and FYNNEI. CDR3 length equals 14 residues. The rearrangement links TRBV2 to TRBJ1-5; 9 bases agree with TRBD1. The source of this sequence is a female donor with papillary thyroid cancer or a benign thyroid nodule (not recorded which). Some clones in this sample may be carry-over from other donors' samples. The sample taken for sequencing was blood. The CDR3 sequence: CASRDRGGNQPQHF. The CDR3, as DNA: TGTGCCAGCCGCGACAGGGGGGGCAATCAGCCCCAGCATTTT.